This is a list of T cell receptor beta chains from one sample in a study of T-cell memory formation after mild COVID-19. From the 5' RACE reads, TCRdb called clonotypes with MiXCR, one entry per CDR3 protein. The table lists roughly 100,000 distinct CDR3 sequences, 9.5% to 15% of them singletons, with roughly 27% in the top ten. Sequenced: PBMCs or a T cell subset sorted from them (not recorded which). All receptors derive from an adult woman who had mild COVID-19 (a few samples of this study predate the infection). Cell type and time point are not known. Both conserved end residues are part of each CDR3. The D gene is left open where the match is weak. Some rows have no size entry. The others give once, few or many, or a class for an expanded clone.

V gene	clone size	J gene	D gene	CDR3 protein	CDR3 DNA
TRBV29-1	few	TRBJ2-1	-	CSVPSYNEQFF	TGCAGCGTCCCCTCCTACAATGAGCAGTTCTTC
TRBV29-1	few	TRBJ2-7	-	CSVETRGTASYEQYF	TGCAGCGTTGAGACCCGCGGGACAGCATCCTACGAGCAGTACTTC
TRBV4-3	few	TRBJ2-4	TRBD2	CASSPTSGRGTFQYF	TGCGCCAGCAGCCCGACTAGCGGGAGGGGAACATTTCAGTACTTC
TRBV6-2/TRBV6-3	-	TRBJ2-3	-	CASSYSAVTDTQYF	TGTGCCAGCAGTTACTCGGCAGTCACAGATACGCAGTATTTT
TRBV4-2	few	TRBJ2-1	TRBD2	CASSPSGTSGSELNEQFF	TGTGCCAGCAGCCCTTCCGGGACTAGCGGGAGTGAGTTAAATGAGCAGTTCTTC
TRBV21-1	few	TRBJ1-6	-	CASRTTGANSPLHF	TGTGCCAGCAGGACGACAGGGGCAAATTCACCCCTCCACTTT
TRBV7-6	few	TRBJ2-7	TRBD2	CASSLSTSGTHYEQYF	TGTGCCAGCAGCTTATCGACTAGCGGGACCCACTACGAGCAGTACTTC
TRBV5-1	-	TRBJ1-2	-	CASRAPSTNYGYTF	TGCGCCAGCAGGGCCCCGAGTACTAACTATGGCTACACCTTC
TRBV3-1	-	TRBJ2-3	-	CASSQGGSVLDFTDTQYF	TGTGCCAGCAGCCAAGGGGGCTCGGTACTAGACTTCACAGATACGCAGTATTTT
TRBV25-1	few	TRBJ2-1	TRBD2	CASKRTGVDQRDYNEQFF	TGTGCCAGCAAGCGAACAGGCGTCGACCAGCGGGATTACAATGAGCAGTTCTTC
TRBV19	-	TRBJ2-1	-	CASSIGSGWSSYNEQFF	TGTGCCAGTAGTATAGGTTCCGGGTGGAGCTCCTACAATGAGCAGTTCTTC
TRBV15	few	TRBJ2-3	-	CATSRAAREYTDTQYF	TGTGCCACCAGCAGAGCCGCCAGGGAGTACACAGATACGCAGTATTTT
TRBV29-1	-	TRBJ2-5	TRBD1	CSVMTGGDLQTQYF	TGCAGCGTGATGACAGGGGGCGATTTGCAGACCCAGTACTTC
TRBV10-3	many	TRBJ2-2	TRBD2	CAISESTSGNTGELFF	TGTGCCATCAGTGAGTCGACTAGCGGGAACACCGGGGAGCTGTTTTTT
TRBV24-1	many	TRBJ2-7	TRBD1	CATSDPDRNEQYF	TGTGCCACCAGTGATCCGGACAGGAACGAGCAGTACTTC
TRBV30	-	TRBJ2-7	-	CAWSVISYEQYF	TGTGCCTGGAGTGTCATATCCTACGAGCAGTACTTC
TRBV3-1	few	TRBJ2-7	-	CASSQGLSLITYEQYF	TGTGCCAGCAGCCAAGGGTTGTCTTTAATAACCTACGAGCAGTACTTC
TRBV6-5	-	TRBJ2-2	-	CASSYLMGGGITGELFF	TGTGCCAGCAGTTACCTAATGGGAGGGGGCATCACCGGGGAGCTGTTTTTT
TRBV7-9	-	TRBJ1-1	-	CASSLAGGAFF	TGTGCCAGCAGCTTAGCCGGGGGAGCTTTCTTT
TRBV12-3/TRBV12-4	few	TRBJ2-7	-	CASSLSSNAYEQYF	TGTGCCAGCAGTTTATCTAGCAACGCCTACGAGCAGTACTTC
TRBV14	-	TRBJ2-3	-	CASSHMKTDTQYF	TGTGCCAGCAGCCACATGAAGACAGATACGCAGTATTTT